This T cell receptor beta chain was observed in a study of control samples from healthy donors and cancer patients. With 2 bases removed from V and 6 bases from J, the gap between germline ends came to 11 bases. The CDR3 is 14 amino acids. Germline lookup yields CDR1 KGHSH and CDR2 LQKENI. Using immunoSEQ multiplex PCR, the repertoire was profiled, and TCRdb retains in-frame clones only, with some absent. Of 150,000 to 200,000 clones listed, about 90% are singletons. In this sample, this clone turned up once. The TCR comes from a woman between 45 and 65 years old in good health. This chain connects TRBV18 to TRBJ2-4; D may be TRBD1 or TRBD2 (5 bases each). The specimen was blood. CDR3 nucleotide sequence: TGTGCCAGCTCACCAGGGGGAAGGGGAAACATTCAGTACTTC. Translated, it gives CASSPGGRGNIQYF.